Listed here are 16 T cell receptor beta chains from one sample, sequenced in a study of T cells in Graves' hyperthyroidism and ophthalmopathy. TCR beta CDR3 sequences were amplified from RNA transcripts. HTBI primers were used for first-round RT-PCR of the TCR CDR3. A single record per CDR3 protein comes from TCRdb applying MiXCR to the multiplex PCR reads. The repertoire holds about 380,000 distinct CDR3 sequences, around an eighth seen once, with less than 25% in the top ten. Sequences were obtained from blood. The receptors shown here come from a man aged 30 to 39 with Graves' hyperthyroidism that later progressed to Graves' ophthalmopathy.

The gene calls are TRBV30 and TRBJ2-7; D uncertain. Germline CDR1 reads GTSNPN; CDR2 reads SVGIG (reference sequence). Trimming cost V 3 bases and J 0 bases, with 9 bases left between them. The CDR3 is 13 residues long. CDR3 coding DNA: TGTGCCTGGAGCCTAGGTAGCTCCTACGAGCAGTACTTC. This translates into CAWSLGSSYEQYF. Supplemented by reference TRBV30 and TRBJ2-7, the full variable domain reads SQTIHQWPATLVQPVGSPLSLECTVEGTSNPNLYWYRQAAGRGLQLLFYSVGIGQISSEVPQNLSASRPQDRQFILSSKKLLLSDSGFYLCAWSLGSSYEQYFGPGTRLTVT.

This clonotype was counted at least ten times. This chain links TRBV6-1 with TRBJ1-5; D might be TRBD1 (6 bases). The CDR3 has 16 amino acids. Germline V CDR1 and CDR2: MNHNS, SASEGT. V shed 2 bases and J shed 6 bases, with 17 bases lying between them. The CDR3 DNA reads TGTGCCAGCAGTGAATTGTTTCACAGGGTTGGTCAGCCCCAGCATTTT. Its protein is CASSELFHRVGQPQHF.

The sample holds many counts of this clonotype. The chain employs TRBV3-1 and TRBJ2-1; 13 bases agree with TRBD2. The CDR3 has 17 amino acids. V was pared by 3 bases and J by 10 bases, with 12 bases of the junction left unmatched. CDR1 LGHDT and CDR2 YNNKEL come from the germline V gene (reference sequence). CDR3 residues: CASSQDLGLAGVIEQFF. The CDR3 DNA follows: TGTGCCAGCAGCCAGGACCTAGGACTAGCGGGGGTAATCGAGCAGTTCTTC.

This clonotype was seen ten or more times. The chain carries TRBV19 and TRBJ1-1; TRBD1 might be the D (5 bases). The V end was cut by 6 bases, the J end by 5 bases, with 10 bases between. CDR3 length: 12 amino acids. The V gene's germline CDR1 is LNHDA and CDR2 SQIVND (reference sequence). The CDR3 protein is CASSGGRTEAFF. CDR3 sequence (DNA): TGTGCCAGTAGCGGGGGAAGGACTGAAGCTTTCTTT.

The chain joins TRBV5-6 to TRBJ1-5; 7 positions match TRBD1. The CDR3 covers 14 residues. Germline V gene lookup returns CDR1 SGHDT and CDR2 YYEEEE. The ends lost 4 bases at V and 7 bases at J; junction bases unmatched: 8. DNA of the CDR3: TGTGCCAGCAGCCGCGGGTACAGGGGACAGCCCCAGCATTTT. Translation gives CASSRGYRGQPQHF.

The table lists this clonotype with many counts. The CDR3 DNA reads as TGCGCCAGCAGCTTGGCAACAGGGGACGAGCAGTACTTC. This sequence encodes CASSLATGDEQYF. The rearrangement links TRBV5-1 to TRBJ2-7; 7 bases match TRBD1. CDR1 and CDR2 from the germline V gene are SGHRS and YFSETQ. V shed 0 bases and J 5 bases; nucleotides not matched to a gene: 2. This CDR3 comprises 13 residues.

Comment on this clonotype: This may be a read error, as it is one base from a much larger clone. The rearrangement links TRBV27 to TRBJ2-1; D is possibly TRBD1 (6 bases). CDR1 is MNHEY, CDR2 SMNVEV, per germline (reference sequence). V lost 3 bases and J 2 bases, leaving 11 bases between the germline ends. CDR3 length: 15 residues. The chain's CDR3 is CASSFARTAYNEQFF. In DNA form, the CDR3 reads TGTGCCAGCAGTTTCGCCAGGACAGCCTACAATGAGCAGTTCTTC.

This clonotype showed up just a few times. The chain is built from TRBV5-1 and TRBJ2-5; no firm D call. V lost 2 bases, J lost 6 bases, and 23 bases lay in between. The CDR3 runs to 17 residues. CDR1 and CDR2 from the germline V gene are SGHRS and YFSETQ. In DNA form, the CDR3 reads TGCGCCAGCAGCTTCCTTTTAGTAGTCGGACCCGTTCAGACCCAGTACTTC. It encodes CASSFLLVVGPVQTQYF.

This clonotype turned up a few times. The V call is TRBV7-3, the J call TRBJ2-6; D is unclear. Per germline, CDR1 SGHTA and CDR2 FQGTGA. This CDR3 has 16 amino acids. V was shortened by 0 bases and J by 4 bases, with 10 bases between the two germline ends. The CDR3 loop reads CASSLTLGRGANVLTF. CDR3 in DNA: TGTGCCAGCAGCTTAACGCTCGGTCGGGGGGCCAACGTCCTGACTTTC.

This clonotype showed up just a few times. The chain employs TRBV7-2 and TRBJ2-3, with a tentative D call TRBD1 (5 bases). The CDR3 is 15 amino acids. Germline-derived CDR1 and CDR2 are SGHTA and FQGNSA. With 0 bases removed from V and 6 bases from J, the gap between germline ends came to 13 bases. The DNA of the CDR3 is TGTGCCAGCAGCTTAGCGCTGGGCAAGGGGGATACGCAGTATTTT. This codes for CASSLALGKGDTQYF. Variable domain in full (rest from reference TRBV7-2 and TRBJ2-3): GAGVSQSPSNKVTEKGKDVELRCDPISGHTALYWYRQSLGQGLEFLIYFQGNSAPDKSGLPSDRFSAERTGGSVSTLTIQRTQQEDSAVYLCASSLALGKGDTQYFGPGTRLTVL.

The chain joins TRBV29-1 to TRBJ1-2; 12 bases agree with TRBD1. The CDR3 has 12 residues. J gave up 8 bases and V 6 bases, and 4 bases lay outside the gene matches. Germline assignment: CDR1 SQVTM and CDR2 ANQGSEA. CDR3 coding DNA: TGCAGCGTGGGACAGGGGGCGCGGGGCTACACCTTC. As protein: CSVGQGARGYTF.

The J gene is TRBJ2-7, the V gene TRBV20-1, with no clear D. The ends were cut back, 2 bases at V and 5 bases at J, with 10 bases in the middle. This CDR3 has 12 amino acids. Germline lookup yields CDR1 DFQATT and CDR2 SNEGSKA (reference sequence). The CDR3: CSARNPADEQYF. The CDR3 nucleotides are TGCAGTGCTAGAAATCCGGCGGACGAGCAGTACTTC.

This chain joins TRBV28 and TRBJ1-5; 9 positions agree with TRBD1. The CDR3 extends over 19 amino acids. V lost 10 bases and J lost 4; bases outside the gene matches: 23. Germline V CDR1 and CDR2: MDHEN, SYDVKM. The CDR3 reads CANRNRQGVIFSGNQPQHF. CDR3 DNA sequence: TGTGCCAACAGAAACCGACAGGGGGTAATTTTTTCTGGGAATCAGCCCCAGCATTTT.

This clonotype turned up a few times. The chain has TRBV10-3 and TRBJ2-7; D perhaps matches TRBD2 (6 bases). V was pared by 0 bases and J by 3 bases, with 9 bases between. Per the germline V gene, CDR1 is ENHRY and CDR2 is SYGVKD. This CDR3 is 14 amino acids long. DNA of the CDR3: TGTGCCATCAGTGAGTCTGGGGGGTTCTACGAGCAGTACTTC. It encodes CAISESGGFYEQYF.

This clonotype was observed at least ten times. The V gene is TRBV12-3 or TRBV12-4, the J gene TRBJ1-4; D not certain. The CDR3 runs to 17 residues. V lost 1 base and J lost 0, with 12 bases in between. In DNA form, the CDR3 reads TGTGCCAGCAGTTTAGGGTACCAGTCCTCAACTAATGAAAAACTGTTTTTT. It translates to CASSLGYQSSTNEKLFF.

This clonotype appeared many times. The V and J genes are TRBV28 and TRBJ1-4, with 10 bases fitting TRBD1. The trim removed 2 bases at V and 10 bases at J, leaving 13 bases unmatched. CDR3 size: 17 residues. Germline-derived CDR1 and CDR2 are MDHEN and SYDVKM. This CDR3 reads CASSLRDRGSEIGKLFF. The CDR3, as DNA: TGTGCCAGCAGTTTAAGGGACAGGGGATCGGAAATTGGAAAACTGTTTTTT.